This T cell receptor (beta chain) was sequenced during a study of T cell repertoires and HLA-DP antigens (dated by TCRdb to 2017 to 2018). Notes on the research overall: An in vitro model of CD4+ T cell alloreactivity against allogeneic HLA-DP presented by transduced HeLa cells was used in the study. The two alloantigens modelled structurally similar versus dissimilar alloantigens, differing from self at one and nine to ten peptide-binding groove amino acids, respectively. Of the three donors, two were male and one was female, with ages ranging from the 18-to-29 band to the 60-to-69 band. The average DNA input was roughly 210 ng for sorted CD137+CD4+ samples versus about 1,200 ng for pre-culture CD4+ samples. Points the paper makes about the study in general: Similar clonality (around 0.4) was observed for sorted CD137+ cells against both alloantigens, and this clonality was much higher than that observed in pre-culture samples (roughly 0.041). Separate analysis of naive and memory CD4+ repertoires was not performed. Limitations were identified as the inclusion of only a few donors, the use of a non-physiological HeLa antigen-presenting system, and the use of total CD4+ responder cells. Clones undetected before culture had an average cumulative frequency of roughly 35% against one allele versus about 46% against the other.

Magnetic bead negative selection was used to isolate untouched CD4+ T cells from Ficoll-separated PBMC, with purity averaging roughly 98%. Untouched CD4+ T cells were isolated from Ficoll-separated PBMC with magnetic beads, reaching about 98% purity with negligible CD8+ contamination. Peripheral blood mononuclear cells came from the buffy coats of a few healthy blood donors, who served as the study's donors. CMV seronegative status was shared by all three donors. The DNeasy Blood & Tissue Kit was used to extract genomic DNA. Genomic DNA from sorted CD137+CD4+ cells and from pre-culture CD4+ baseline samples of each subject was subjected to TCRB sequencing. TCRB CDR3 regions were amplified with the immunoSEQ multiplex PCR using forward primers for 54 TRBV segments and reverse primers for 13 TRBJ segments. Deep resolution, with a target of approximately 190,000 T cell genomes, was applied to the sequencing of pre-culture CD4+ samples. Sequencing of the amplicons was done on an Illumina HiSeq System, giving 87 bp reads that spanned the CDR3. Regarding the original processing steps: Correction for PCR and sequencing errors was applied to reads, and CDR3 regions were defined through alignment to IMGT reference sequences. Template and unique rearrangement counts were estimated using synthetic template pools. Clonality was calculated as 1 minus Pielou's evenness. Richness was estimated with the Daley-Smith estimator. Morisita's index was used to measure repertoire overlap. A clone counted as low-abundance if it appeared in cultured samples but went undetected in the pre-culture repertoire of the same donor. Held by TCRdb, this immuneACCESS table contains in-frame sequences only and omits some clones. Under half of the omission traces to an unresolved V gene where checked; the cause of the rest is unknown. V, J and clone size are taken as reported in that table, and D and trimming were inferred from the DNA itself. Counted in this sample were about 120,000 clones; nearly 95% of them appeared once. About 0.27% of the sample belongs to the ten largest clones.

In regard to this clone: The target of this receptor is not known. Within one base of it there is no much larger clone, and no base qualities were kept.

The V end loses 5 bases and the J end loses 1 base, and a stretch of 9 bases separates them. The CDR3, from cysteine to phenylalanine, totals 14 residues. Here the CDR3 DNA is all that survives: 42 bases in frame from base 1. CDR1 LNHDA and CDR2 SQIVND were looked up in the germline V gene (reference sequence). The receptor was derived from a young woman in good health and CMV-seronegative. Material: CD4+ T cells from PBMCs. This chain is built from TRBV19 and TRBJ1-3; the D segment could be TRBD1, given 5 matching bases. The CDR3 protein is CASSRRESGNTIYF. DNA sequence: TGTGCCAGTAGTCGCAGGGAGTCTGGAAACACCATATATTTT.